Below, 12 T cell receptor beta chains from the same sample are listed, as sequenced in a study of blood T cell repertoires in COVID-19. Here immunoSEQ multiplex PCR was the method, and the copy in TCRdb shows in-frame clones only, minus some. The data contain a few hundred thousand clones, 65% to 85% of them singletons. Sample: PBMCs or T cells enriched from blood (not recorded which). The receptors shown here come from a woman in her 40s with acute COVID-19.

The count of this clone is one. The chain links TRBV25-1 to TRBJ2-5, with D possibly matching TRBD1 (7 bases). The germline V gene encodes CDR1 MGHDK and CDR2 SYGVNS. The CDR3 is made up of 17 amino acids. Trimming stripped 4 bases from V and 4 bases from J, with 22 bases between. CDR3 sequence (DNA): TGTGCCAGCAGTGCTGGAGGGGGCCCCGGAAGAGGAGAGACCCAGTACTTC. This encodes CASSAGGGPGRGETQYF.

This clone came up many times. The V gene is TRBV7-3, the J gene TRBJ1-5, with 11 bases lining up with TRBD1. From germline, CDR1 is SGHTA and CDR2 FQGTGA. The CDR3 extends over 16 amino acids. V shed 5 bases and J 6 bases; nucleotides not matched to a gene: 9. CDR3 in amino acids: CASSNRDRGFSQPQHF. The DNA for the CDR3 is TGTGCCAGCAGCAACCGGGACAGGGGGTTTAGTCAGCCCCAGCATTTT.

This clone was detected a few times. This CDR3 reads CASRPGQQVYEQYF. The CDR3, as DNA: TGTGCCAGCAGACCGGGACAGCAAGTCTACGAGCAGTACTTC. The chain has TRBV27 and TRBJ2-7, with 7 nucleotides matching TRBD1. Germline assignment: CDR1 MNHEY and CDR2 SMNVEV (reference sequence). CDR3 length: 14 amino acids. V gave up 6 bases and J gave up 3 bases; unmatched junction bases: 8.

This clone was picked up a small number of times. The V call is TRBV19, the J call TRBJ1-1; D unclear. V lost 3 bases and J 5 bases, leaving 10 bases between the germline ends. The CDR3 has 13 amino acids. Germline values: CDR1 LNHDA, CDR2 SQIVND (reference sequence). The CDR3, as DNA: TGTGCCAGTAGTATCTCCGAGTTAACTGAAGCTTTCTTT. This gives the protein CASSISELTEAFF.

This clone showed up just a few times. This chain connects TRBV29-1 to TRBJ2-1; D might be TRBD2 (6 bases). CDR1 is SQVTM, CDR2 ANQGSEA, per germline. V was shortened by 8 bases and J by 8 bases, with 16 bases between the two germline ends. The CDR3 has 12 residues. CDR3 sequence (DNA): TGCAGCATAGGACTACTGAGGGATGAGCAGTTCTTC. The encoded protein is CSIGLLRDEQFF.

The CDR3 region is CAISENRGPYEQYF. The CDR3 nucleotides are TGTGCCATCAGTGAGAACAGGGGGCCCTACGAGCAGTACTTC. J is TRBJ2-7 and V is TRBV10-3, with TRBD1 matching over 9 bases. This CDR3 region has 14 residues. Germline CDR1 ENHRY, CDR2 SYGVKD. V shed 2 bases and J 2 bases; nucleotides not matched to a gene: 1.

The V gene is TRBV7-8, the J gene TRBJ2-2, with 12 bases identical to TRBD2. Germline values: CDR1 SGHVS, CDR2 FQNEAQ. Trimming cost V 6 bases and J 5 bases; bases outside gene matches: 10. The CDR3 loop spans 17 amino acids. CDR3 amino acids: CASRRTTSGSGTGELFF. In DNA, the CDR3 is TGTGCCAGCAGACGTACGACTAGCGGGAGCGGGACCGGGGAGCTGTTTTTT.

V usage is TRBV6-5 and J usage is TRBJ1-1; D not resolved. Germline V gene sequence: CDR1 MNHEY, CDR2 SVGAGI. Trimming took 6 bases from V and 7 from J, leaving 18 bases between them. The CDR3 extends over 14 amino acids. CDR3 coding DNA: TGTGCCAGCAGCTTGATGGTAGCCCGCGATGAAGCTTTCTTT. Translation gives CASSLMVARDEAFF.

This sequence joins TRBV5-1 and TRBJ1-4; 8 bases match TRBD1. This CDR3 is 15 amino acids long. Trimming took 0 bases from V and 8 from J; bases not matched to a gene: 6. From germline, CDR1 is SGHRS and CDR2 YFSETQ. For the CDR3, the DNA is TGCGCCAGCAGCTTGGGGACAGGGAGAGGAGAAAAACTGTTTTTT. It translates to CASSLGTGRGEKLFF.

In this sample, this clone turned up once. CDR3 DNA sequence: TGTGCCAGCAGCCTATCGGGACAGGGTCGGGGCTACACCTTC. Its translation: CASSLSGQGRGYTF. The V gene is TRBV5-8, the J gene TRBJ1-2, with 9 bases identical to TRBD1. V lost 4 bases, J lost 8 bases, and 9 bases stayed unmatched. The CDR3 loop spans 14 amino acids. Germline V gene data show CDR1 as SGHTS and CDR2 as YDEGEE.

In nucleotides, the CDR3 is TGCGCCAGCAGCTTGGAGGGCGGGAGGTACGAGCAGTACTTC. Its translation is CASSLEGGRYEQYF. V usage is TRBV5-1 and J usage is TRBJ2-7; 8 bases match TRBD2. The length of the CDR3 is 14 residues. The V gene's germline CDR1 is SGHRS and CDR2 YFSETQ. The trim removed 0 bases at V and 4 bases at J, leaving 3 bases unmatched.

The chain couples TRBV7-2 to TRBJ2-7; 11 bases agree with TRBD2. The CDR3 is 15 amino acids. V trimming: 8 bases; J trimming: 1 base; junction bases outside the gene matches: 7. Germline V CDR1 and CDR2: SGHTA, FQGNSA. The CDR3 loop is CASRERLAGSYEQYF. CDR3 in DNA: TGTGCCAGCCGGGAAAGACTAGCGGGGTCCTACGAGCAGTACTTC.